What follows describes a single TCR beta chain. These data come from a study of blood T cell repertoires in COVID-19. Study overall: Whether acute or convalescent, the COVID-19 samples came from the United States, Italy and Spain.

Germline-derived CDR1 and CDR2 are SGHNT and YENEEA. The CDR3 totals 16 residues. V dropped 3 bases and J dropped 4 bases, with 13 bases sitting between them. Using immunoSEQ multiplex PCR, the repertoire was profiled, and TCRdb retains in-frame clones only, with some absent. The sample holds about 46,000 clones, 86% seen once. The genes are TRBV11-3 and TRBJ2-6; D possibly corresponds to TRBD2 (6 bases). This clonotype was obtained from a woman aged 45 to 65 who had recovered from COVID-19. The sequenced sample was PBMCs or T cells enriched from blood (not recorded which). The chain's CDR3 is CASSLTHGGGANVLTF. The CDR3, as DNA: TGTGCCAGCAGCTTGACCCACGGGGGAGGGGCCAACGTCCTGACTTTC.